Below are 5 T cell receptor beta chains sequenced from a single sample in a study of T-cell memory formation after mild COVID-19 (dated by TCRdb to the early 2020s). Receptor libraries were prepared by 5' RACE. The reads were generated on an Illumina NovaSeq 6000. TCRdb applied fastp at Q25 and MiXCR to the public reads, then kept only in-frame beta chains. Identical CDR3 proteins give one entry, which carries the most common genes and DNA. The sample table shows more than 100,000 distinct CDR3 sequences, and over 15% are seen once. The ten top clones hold approximately 5.5% of the sample. Material: PBMCs or a T cell subset sorted from them (not recorded which). The receptors were sampled from a man aged 18 to 29 who had mild COVID-19 (a few samples of this study predate the infection). The sample titles of this study are shuffled in the database, so cell type and time point are left out; the donor was told from shared clones.

This clonotype occurred many times. The chain recombines TRBV7-6 with TRBJ2-1, with D maybe TRBD1 (6 bases). The CDR3 has 15 residues. V lost 1 base, J lost 8 bases, and 15 bases lay in between. Germline-derived CDR1 and CDR2 are SGHVS and FNYEAQ. The CDR3 spells CASSLEDGRGHEQFF. In nucleotides, the CDR3 is TGTGCCAGCAGCTTAGAGGATGGCAGGGGACATGAGCAGTTCTTC.

This chain joins TRBV7-2 and TRBJ2-7, with 9 positions matching TRBD1. CDR1 and CDR2 from the germline V gene are SGHTA and FQGNSA. The CDR3 length is 13 residues. V lost 5 bases and J lost 6; bases outside the gene matches: 5. CDR3 in DNA: TGTGCCAGCAGCCTACGACAGGGGGGCGAGCAGTACGTC. It is translated as CASSLRQGGEQYV.

In its sample, this clonotype was seen a few times. The rearrangement joins TRBV10-3 to TRBJ2-2; 7 bases agree with TRBD2. Germline assignment: CDR1 ENHRY and CDR2 SYGVKD. V was pared by 3 bases and J by 7 bases, with 2 bases of the junction left unmatched. This CDR3 contains 13 residues. CDR3 protein: CAISETGGGELFF. The CDR3 DNA reads TGTGCCATCAGTGAAACGGGAGGCGGGGAGCTGTTTTTT.

V and J are TRBV18 and TRBJ2-7; D is unresolved. CDR3 length: 17 amino acids. The V gene's germline CDR1 is KGHSH and CDR2 LQKENI. The ends were cut back, 0 bases at V and 3 bases at J, with 18 bases in the middle. DNA for the CDR3: TGTGCCAGCTCACCACCCCAGCGAGCAATAGGCGGCTACGAGCAGTACTTC. It is translated as CASSPPQRAIGGYEQYF.

This clonotype was picked up a small number of times. This chain links TRBV29-1 with TRBJ1-5; maybe TRBD1 (5 bases). This CDR3 has 13 amino acids. Trimming shortened V by 6 bases and J by 6 bases, and 15 bases separated the two germline ends. Germline-derived CDR1 and CDR2 are SQVTM and ANQGSEA. In nucleotides, the CDR3 is TGCAGCGTAAGGGAACAGGAGTCTCAGCCCCAGCATTTT. It encodes CSVREQESQPQHF.